Listed below are T cell receptor beta chains from one sample, sequenced in a study of control samples from healthy donors and cancer patients. Produced via immunoSEQ multiplex PCR; TCRdb's table is partial and in-frame only. The sample consists of approximately 120,000 clones, roughly 92% of them appearing once. The source material was PBMCs. The receptor source for this set is a man older than 75 with head and neck cancer. The CDR3 runs from the conserved cysteine through the conserved F or W. Fields, in order: V gene, clone size, D gene, J gene, CDR3 length, CDR3 protein, CDR3 DNA. The D gene is left open where the match is weak. Rows give clone size only sometimes, using once, few, many, or a class for an expanded clone.

v_call: TRBV19
clone_size: -
d_call: -
j_call: TRBJ1-2
cdr3_length: 11
cdr3_aa: CGSGGYYGYTF
cdr3_nt: TGTGGCAGCGGGGGGTACTATGGCTACACCTTC

v_call: TRBV19
clone_size: -
d_call: -
j_call: TRBJ2-7
cdr3_length: 13
cdr3_aa: CASRMTGTYEQYF
cdr3_nt: TGTGCCAGTAGAATGACAGGAACCTACGAGCAGTACTTC

v_call: TRBV6-1
clone_size: few
d_call: -
j_call: TRBJ2-7
cdr3_length: 15
cdr3_aa: CASSDRDRLSYEQYF
cdr3_nt: TGTGCCAGCAGTGATCGTGATCGGCTCTCCTACGAGCAGTACTTC

v_call: TRBV7-7
clone_size: -
d_call: TRBD1
j_call: TRBJ2-1
cdr3_length: 14
cdr3_aa: CASSLAGQGDEQFF
cdr3_nt: TGTGCCAGCAGCTTAGCTGGACAGGGCGATGAGCAGTTCTTC

v_call: TRBV3-1/TRBV3-2
clone_size: -
d_call: TRBD2
j_call: TRBJ2-1
cdr3_length: 17
cdr3_aa: CASRQSGGPGWGNEQFF
cdr3_nt: TGTGCCAGCAGACAAAGCGGGGGGCCCGGGTGGGGGAATGAGCAGTTCTTC

v_call: TRBV10-3
clone_size: -
d_call: -
j_call: TRBJ2-1
cdr3_length: 11
cdr3_aa: CAIGWEGEQFF
cdr3_nt: TGTGCCATCGGTTGGGAAGGTGAGCAGTTCTTC

v_call: TRBV29-1
clone_size: -
d_call: -
j_call: TRBJ1-2
cdr3_length: 12
cdr3_aa: CSVARTANGYTF
cdr3_nt: TGCAGCGTCGCGAGGACAGCAAATGGCTACACCTTC

v_call: TRBV27
clone_size: -
d_call: TRBD2
j_call: TRBJ2-5
cdr3_length: 15
cdr3_aa: CASSLRLAGLETQYF
cdr3_nt: TGTGCCAGCAGTTTAAGGCTAGCGGGGTTGGAGACCCAGTACTTC

v_call: TRBV7-7
clone_size: -
d_call: -
j_call: TRBJ1-6
cdr3_length: 21
cdr3_aa: CASSLEIFIGWKSSYNSPLHF
cdr3_nt: TGTGCCAGCAGCTTAGAGATTTTCATTGGGTGGAAGAGCTCCTATAATTCACCCCTCCACTTT

v_call: TRBV3-1/TRBV3-2
clone_size: -
d_call: TRBD2
j_call: TRBJ2-7
cdr3_length: 14
cdr3_aa: CASTPGLAAYEQYF
cdr3_nt: TGTGCCAGCACCCCGGGACTAGCGGCCTACGAGCAGTACTTC

v_call: TRBV30
clone_size: -
d_call: -
j_call: TRBJ1-4
cdr3_length: 15
cdr3_aa: CAWSVGAASNEKLFF
cdr3_nt: TGTGCCTGGAGTGTTGGGGCAGCTTCAAATGAAAAACTGTTTTTT

v_call: TRBV18
clone_size: -
d_call: -
j_call: TRBJ2-2
cdr3_length: 12
cdr3_aa: CASSPPAGELFF
cdr3_nt: TGTGCCAGCTCACCGCCCGCCGGGGAGCTGTTTTTT

v_call: TRBV5-5
clone_size: once
d_call: TRBD1
j_call: TRBJ1-2
cdr3_length: 16
cdr3_aa: CASSETGGELFYGYTF
cdr3_nt: TGTGCCAGCAGCGAAACAGGGGGAGAGCTCTTCTATGGCTACACCTTC

v_call: TRBV19
clone_size: many
d_call: -
j_call: TRBJ2-7
cdr3_length: 13
cdr3_aa: CASSPPGPYEQYF
cdr3_nt: TGTGCCAGTAGTCCCCCCGGCCCCTACGAGCAGTACTTC

v_call: TRBV18
clone_size: -
d_call: TRBD2
j_call: TRBJ2-2
cdr3_length: 16
cdr3_aa: CASSPELAGNTGELFF
cdr3_nt: TGTGCCAGCTCACCGGAACTAGCGGGGAACACCGGGGAGCTGTTTTTT

v_call: TRBV2
clone_size: -
d_call: -
j_call: TRBJ1-5
cdr3_length: 20
cdr3_aa: CASRVGRGVGEAYSNQPQHF
cdr3_nt: TGTGCCAGCAGAGTCGGGCGTGGGGTGGGAGAGGCATATAGCAATCAGCCCCAGCATTTT